The sequence of this T cell receptor (beta chain) was determined in a study of T cells and Merkel cell carcinoma outcomes. Study-level points and caveats: Reportedly, T-cell repertoire with density predicts Merkel cell carcinoma outcomes.

CDR1 and CDR2 (germline): MDHEN, SYDVKM. Trimming removed 10 bases from V and 5 bases from J, with 20 bases in between. The CDR3 covers 14 residues. This clone was counted only a few times. Its antigen is still unknown. The protocol was immunoSEQ multiplex PCR, while the TCRdb copy is restricted to in-frame clones and leaves out a portion. Among over 15,000 clones listed, roughly 80% were seen once. The gene calls are TRBV28 and TRBJ1-1, with TRBD1 as a possible D gene (6 bases). Sequencing was performed on tumor tissue from Merkel cell carcinoma. The TCR sequence derives from a human donor with Merkel cell carcinoma. The CDR3: CATLLGGAGTEAFF. The CDR3 coding sequence is TGTGCCACCCTCCTGGGGGGGGCAGGGACTGAAGCTTTCTTT. Using reference TRBV28 and TRBJ1-1 for the parts outside the CDR3, the full variable domain is DVKVTQSSRYLVKRTGEKVFLECVQDMDHENMFWYRQDPGLGLRLIYFSYDVKMKEKGDIPEGYSVSREKKERFSLILESASTNQTSMYLCATLLGGAGTEAFFGQGTRLTVV.